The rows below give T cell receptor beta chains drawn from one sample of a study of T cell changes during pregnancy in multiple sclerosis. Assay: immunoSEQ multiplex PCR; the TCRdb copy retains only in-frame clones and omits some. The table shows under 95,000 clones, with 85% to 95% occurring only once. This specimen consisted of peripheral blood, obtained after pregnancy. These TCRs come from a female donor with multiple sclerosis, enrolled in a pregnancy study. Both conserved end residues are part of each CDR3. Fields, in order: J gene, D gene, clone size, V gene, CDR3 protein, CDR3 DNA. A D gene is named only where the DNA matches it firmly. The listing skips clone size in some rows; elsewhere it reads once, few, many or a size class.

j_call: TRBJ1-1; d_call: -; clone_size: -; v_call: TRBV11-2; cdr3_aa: CASSPAINTEAFF; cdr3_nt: TGTGCCAGCAGCCCAGCGATTAACACTGAAGCTTTCTTT
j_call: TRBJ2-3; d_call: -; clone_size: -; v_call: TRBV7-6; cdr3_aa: CASSFSVRDTSTDTQYF; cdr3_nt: TGTGCCAGCAGCTTCAGCGTTCGGGACACCTCCACAGATACGCAGTATTTT
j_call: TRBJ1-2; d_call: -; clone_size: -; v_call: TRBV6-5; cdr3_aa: CASSYGRNYYGYTF; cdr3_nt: TGTGCCAGCAGTTACGGCAGGAACTACTATGGCTACACCTTC
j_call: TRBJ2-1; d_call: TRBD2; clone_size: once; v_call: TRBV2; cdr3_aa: CASIPGLAGVRSDEQFF; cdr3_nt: TGTGCCAGCATTCCAGGACTAGCGGGAGTAAGGTCCGATGAGCAGTTCTTC
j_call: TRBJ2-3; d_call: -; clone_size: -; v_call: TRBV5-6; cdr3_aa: CASSIGQNTDTQYF; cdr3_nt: TGTGCCAGCAGCATTGGACAGAACACAGATACGCAGTATTTT
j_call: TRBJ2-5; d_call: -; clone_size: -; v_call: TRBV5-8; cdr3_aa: CASSFGQTTDQETQYF; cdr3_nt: TGTGCCAGCAGCTTTGGACAGACTACTGACCAAGAGACCCAGTACTTC
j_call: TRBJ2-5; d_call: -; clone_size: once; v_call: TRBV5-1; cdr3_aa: CASSSEALADQYF; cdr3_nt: TGCGCCAGCAGCTCAGAGGCCCTCGCAGACCAGTACTTC
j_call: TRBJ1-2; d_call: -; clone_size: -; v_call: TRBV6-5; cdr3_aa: CASRSGGSYGYTF; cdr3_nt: TGTGCCAGCAGATCGGGAGGAAGCTATGGCTACACCTTC
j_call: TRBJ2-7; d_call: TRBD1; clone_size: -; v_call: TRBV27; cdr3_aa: CASSFEQGYEQYF; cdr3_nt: TGTGCCAGCAGTTTCGAACAGGGGTACGAGCAGTACTTC
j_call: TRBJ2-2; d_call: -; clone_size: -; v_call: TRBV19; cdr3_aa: CASRWFGGVTGELFF; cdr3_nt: TGTGCCAGTAGGTGGTTCGGAGGGGTCACCGGGGAGCTGTTTTTT
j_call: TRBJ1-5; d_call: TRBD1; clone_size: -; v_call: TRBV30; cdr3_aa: CAWNTGGDQPQHF; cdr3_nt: TGTGCCTGGAATACAGGGGGTGATCAGCCCCAGCATTTT
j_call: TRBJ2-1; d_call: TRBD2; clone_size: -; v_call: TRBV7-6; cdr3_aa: CASSLALAGNEQFF; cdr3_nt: TGTGCCAGCAGCTTAGCCCTAGCGGGGAATGAGCAGTTCTTC
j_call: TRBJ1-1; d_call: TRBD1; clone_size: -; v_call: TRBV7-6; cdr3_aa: CASSHHLQGAEAFF; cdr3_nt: TGTGCCAGCAGCCATCACCTACAGGGGGCTGAAGCTTTCTTT
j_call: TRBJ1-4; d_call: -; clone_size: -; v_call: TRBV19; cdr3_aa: CASSMGRAFSEKLFF; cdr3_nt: TGTGCCAGTAGTATGGGCAGGGCTTTCAGTGAAAAACTGTTTTTT
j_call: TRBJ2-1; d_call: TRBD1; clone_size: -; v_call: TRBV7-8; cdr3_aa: CASRRQGNEQFF; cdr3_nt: TGTGCCAGCAGGCGACAGGGGAATGAGCAGTTCTTC
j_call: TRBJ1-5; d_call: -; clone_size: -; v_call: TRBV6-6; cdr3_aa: CASSQGQQSNQPQHF; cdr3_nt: TGTGCCAGCAGCCAAGGACAACAGAGCAATCAGCCCCAGCATTTT
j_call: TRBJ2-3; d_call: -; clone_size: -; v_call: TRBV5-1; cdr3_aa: CASSLGLASTDTQYF; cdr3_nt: TGCGCCAGCAGCTTGGGACTCGCGTCCACAGATACGCAGTATTTT
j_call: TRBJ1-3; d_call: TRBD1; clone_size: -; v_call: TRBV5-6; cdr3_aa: CASSGQAGNTIYF; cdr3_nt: TGTGCCAGCAGCGGACAGGCGGGAAACACCATATATTTT
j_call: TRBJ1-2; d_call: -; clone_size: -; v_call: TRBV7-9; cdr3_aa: CASSLGVAGEYGYTF; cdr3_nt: TGTGCCAGCAGCTTAGGGGTGGCAGGGGAGTATGGCTACACCTTC
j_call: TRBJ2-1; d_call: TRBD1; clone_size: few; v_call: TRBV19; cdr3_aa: CASSRRDRPNEQFF; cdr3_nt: TGTGCCAGTAGTCGAAGGGACAGACCCAATGAGCAGTTCTTC
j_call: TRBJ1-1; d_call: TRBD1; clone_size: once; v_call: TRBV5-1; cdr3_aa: CASSYTGGTEAFF; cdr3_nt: TGCGCCAGCAGCTATACAGGGGGCACTGAAGCTTTCTTT
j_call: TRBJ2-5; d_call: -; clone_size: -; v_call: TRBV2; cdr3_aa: CASSVEGTQYF; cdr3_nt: TGTGCCAGCAGTGTGGAGGGGACCCAGTACTTC
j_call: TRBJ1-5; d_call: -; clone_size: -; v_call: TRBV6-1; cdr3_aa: CASSERGRDNQPQHF; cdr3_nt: TGTGCCAGCAGTGAACGGGGGAGAGACAATCAGCCCCAGCATTTT
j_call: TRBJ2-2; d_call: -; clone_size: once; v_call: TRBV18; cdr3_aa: CASSTGLNTGELFF; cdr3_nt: TGTGCCAGCTCGACGGGACTCAACACCGGGGAGCTGTTTTTT
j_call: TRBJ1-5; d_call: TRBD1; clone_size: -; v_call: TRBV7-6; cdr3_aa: CASSLQTGLNQPQHF; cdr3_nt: TGTGCCAGCAGCTTACAGACAGGGCTCAATCAGCCCCAGCATTTT
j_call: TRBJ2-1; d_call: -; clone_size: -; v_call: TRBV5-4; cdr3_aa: CASSLAVGVRSYNEQFF; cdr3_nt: TGTGCCAGCAGCTTGGCCGTCGGGGTTCGGTCCTACAATGAGCAGTTCTTC
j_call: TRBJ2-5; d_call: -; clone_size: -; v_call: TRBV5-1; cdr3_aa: CASSDGTEGETQYF; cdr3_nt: TGCGCCAGCAGCGACGGGACTGAGGGAGAGACCCAGTACTTC
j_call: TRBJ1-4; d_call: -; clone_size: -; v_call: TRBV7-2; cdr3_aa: CASSPPTHEKLFF; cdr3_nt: TGTGCCAGCAGCCCCCCAACTCACGAAAAACTGTTTTTT
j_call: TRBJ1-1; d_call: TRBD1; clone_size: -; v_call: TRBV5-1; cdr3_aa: CASRGAGGDSATEAFF; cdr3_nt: TGCGCCAGCAGGGGAGCAGGGGGAGATTCGGCCACTGAAGCTTTCTTT
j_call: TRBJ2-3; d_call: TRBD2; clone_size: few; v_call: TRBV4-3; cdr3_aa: CASSQELAGGPDTQYF; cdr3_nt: TGCGCCAGCAGCCAGGAACTAGCGGGGGGGCCGGATACGCAGTATTTT
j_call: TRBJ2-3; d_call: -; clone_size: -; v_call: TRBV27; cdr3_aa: CASSLSPLAGDTQYF; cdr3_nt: TGTGCCAGCAGTTTATCCCCACTAGCAGGGGATACGCAGTATTTT
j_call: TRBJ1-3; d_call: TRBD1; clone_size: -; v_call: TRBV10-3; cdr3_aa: CAISEPTGVTGNTIYF; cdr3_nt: TGTGCCATCAGTGAGCCAACAGGGGTAACAGGAAACACCATATATTTT
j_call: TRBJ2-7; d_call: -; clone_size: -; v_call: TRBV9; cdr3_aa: CASSVGGGSLTYEQYF; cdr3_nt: TGTGCCAGCAGCGTAGGAGGGGGATCCCTTACCTACGAGCAGTACTTC
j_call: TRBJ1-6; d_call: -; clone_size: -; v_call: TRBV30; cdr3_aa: CAWSVDSGGDSPLHF; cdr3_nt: TGTGCCTGGAGTGTCGACAGTGGGGGGGATTCACCCCTCCACTTT
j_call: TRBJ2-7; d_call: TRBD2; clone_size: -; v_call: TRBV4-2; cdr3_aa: CASSPGMGREVVYEQYF; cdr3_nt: TGTGCCAGCAGCCCCGGGATGGGGCGGGAGGTCGTATACGAGCAGTACTTC
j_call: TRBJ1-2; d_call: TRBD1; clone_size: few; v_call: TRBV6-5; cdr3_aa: CASSRTGVGYGYTF; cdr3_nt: TGTGCCAGCAGTCGGACAGGGGTTGGGTATGGCTACACCTTC
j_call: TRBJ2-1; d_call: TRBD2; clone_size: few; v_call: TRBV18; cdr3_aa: CASSPLAGEVEQFF; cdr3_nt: TGTGCCAGCTCACCACTAGCGGGAGAGGTTGAGCAGTTCTTC
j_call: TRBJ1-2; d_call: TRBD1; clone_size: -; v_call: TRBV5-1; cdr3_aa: CASSLETGRFGYTF; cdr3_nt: TGCGCCAGCAGCTTGGAGACAGGGCGGTTTGGCTACACCTTC
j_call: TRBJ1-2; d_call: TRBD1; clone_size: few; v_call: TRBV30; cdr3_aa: CAWRTQGARGYTF; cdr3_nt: TGTGCCTGGAGGACTCAGGGGGCGCGTGGCTACACCTTC
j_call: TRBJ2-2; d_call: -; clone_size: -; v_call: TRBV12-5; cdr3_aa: CAGAPGAGELFF; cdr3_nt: TGTGCTGGGGCGCCGGGTGCCGGGGAGCTGTTTTTT
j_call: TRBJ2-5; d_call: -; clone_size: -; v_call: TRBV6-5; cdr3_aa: CASRTFEQETQYF; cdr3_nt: TGTGCCAGCAGGACTTTCGAACAAGAGACCCAGTACTTC
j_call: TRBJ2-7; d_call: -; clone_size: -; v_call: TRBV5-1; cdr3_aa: CASSLGDTVDEQYF; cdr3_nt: TGCGCCAGCAGCTTGGGGGACACTGTAGACGAGCAGTACTTC
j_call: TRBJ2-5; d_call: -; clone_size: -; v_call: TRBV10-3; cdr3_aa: CAISRGTGVQETQYF; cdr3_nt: TGTGCCATCAGTAGGGGCACGGGCGTTCAAGAGACCCAGTACTTC
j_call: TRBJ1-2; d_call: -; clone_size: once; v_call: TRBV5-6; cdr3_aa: CASSPGTGNYGYTF; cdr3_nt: TGTGCCAGCAGCCCGGGGACTGGGAACTATGGCTACACCTTC
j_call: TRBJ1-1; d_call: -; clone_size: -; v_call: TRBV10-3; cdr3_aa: CAIRPEQGAGGSGPEAFF; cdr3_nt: TGTGCCATCAGGCCCGAACAGGGAGCCGGGGGGAGTGGGCCTGAAGCTTTCTTT
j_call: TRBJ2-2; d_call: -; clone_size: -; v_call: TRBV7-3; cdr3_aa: CASSWAGGTGELFF; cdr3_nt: TGTGCCAGCAGCTGGGCAGGGGGGACCGGGGAGCTGTTTTTT
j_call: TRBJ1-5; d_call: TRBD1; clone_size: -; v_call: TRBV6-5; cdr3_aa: CASSPGQKIGQPQHF; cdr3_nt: TGTGCCAGCAGCCCGGGACAGAAAATAGGTCAGCCCCAGCATTTT
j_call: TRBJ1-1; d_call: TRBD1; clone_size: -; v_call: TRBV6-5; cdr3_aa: CASLPGQGAATEAFF; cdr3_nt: TGTGCCAGCCTTCCGGGACAGGGGGCTGCCACTGAAGCTTTCTTT
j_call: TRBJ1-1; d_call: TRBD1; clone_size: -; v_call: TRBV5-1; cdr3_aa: CASSEGAVDTEAFF; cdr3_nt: TGCGCCAGCAGTGAGGGGGCTGTTGACACTGAAGCTTTCTTT
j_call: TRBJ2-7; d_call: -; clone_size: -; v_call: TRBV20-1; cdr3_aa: CSASRSEQYF; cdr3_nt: TGCAGTGCTAGTCGGTCCGAGCAGTACTTC